The 30 T cell receptor beta chains given below trace back to one sample, sequenced in a study of T cells after yellow fever vaccination (dated by TCRdb to the late 2010s). The library was generated by 5' RACE. The sequencer listed for this sample is Illumina NovaSeq 6000. The public reads were quality trimmed at Q25 with fastp and then assembled into clones with MiXCR by TCRdb, keeping productive beta chains. All rows with the same CDR3 protein become a single entry with the most common DNA and genes. Within this sample are 250,000 to 400,000 distinct CDR3 sequences, with 3.5% to 4.5% of them counted one time only. The ten biggest clones cover around 19% of the sample. Taken with the paper, the label for treatment or condition translates to: live attenuated yellow fever vaccine strain. Source: PBMCs, taken 15 days after the yellow fever booster vaccination. The receptors come from a young man who received the YFV17D yellow fever vaccine.

This clonotype came up a few times. V and J are TRBV7-3 and TRBJ2-7; D may match TRBD1 or TRBD2 (5 bases each). The CDR3 runs 15 residues. Germline V gene lookup returns CDR1 SGHTA and CDR2 FQGTGA. Trimming left V 1 base short and J 5 bases short, with 15 bases between. The CDR3 nucleotides are TGTGCCAGCAGCTTAAGCGGCCGGGGCGCGGACGAGCAGTACTTC. Amino acids: CASSLSGRGADEQYF. Full variable domain (missing parts from reference TRBV7-3 and TRBJ2-7): GAGVSQTPSNKVTEKGKYVELRCDPISGHTALYWYRQSLGQGPEFLIYFQGTGAADDSGLPNDRFFAVRPEGSVSTLKIQRTERGDSAVYLCASSLSGRGADEQYFGPGTRLTVT.

This chain uses TRBV2 with TRBJ2-7; 14 nucleotides agree with TRBD2. Germline loops: CDR1 SNHLY, CDR2 FYNNEI. The V gene end was trimmed by 6 bases and the J gene end by 9 bases; junction bases not matched to a gene: 4. The CDR3 runs 13 residues. In DNA, the CDR3 is TGTGCCAGCAGGATGGGACTAGCGGGGGCGCAGTACGTC. It translates to CASRMGLAGAQYV.

Many counts were recorded for this clonotype. The chain joins TRBV21-1 to TRBJ2-1; no DNA check was done on the table's D call, TRBD1. TRBV21-1 is labeled a pseudogene. This CDR3 contains 13 residues. In nucleotides, the CDR3 is TGTGCCAGCAGCGGGGGCCTATACAATGAGCAGTTCTTC. Encoded protein: CASSGGLYNEQFF.

This clonotype turned up a few times. The chain has TRBV10-3 and TRBJ1-1; D not resolved. V was clipped by 6 bases and J by 1 base, with 12 bases between them. Looked up from germline, CDR1 is ENHRY and CDR2 is SYGVKD. There are 14 residues in the CDR3. As DNA, the CDR3 is TGTGCCATCAGGGCTCACGGACCGAACACTGAAGCTTTCTTT. Its protein is CAIRAHGPNTEAFF.

This clonotype was seen a handful of times. The chain carries TRBV5-1 and TRBJ2-7; D is unresolved. The V end lost 0 bases, the J end lost 1 base, and 5 bases lay between the germline ends. CDR3 length: 13 residues. CDR1 and CDR2 from the germline V gene are SGHRS and YFSETQ. In nucleotides, the CDR3 is TGCGCCAGCAGCTTGGCCCAGTCCTACGAGCAGTACTTC. Translated: CASSLAQSYEQYF.

This clonotype was picked up many times. The CDR3 bases are TGTGCCAGCAGCCTTGACAGAAATCAGCCCCAGCATTTT. Translated: CASSLDRNQPQHF. The chain uses TRBV6-5 and TRBJ1-5, with D possibly being TRBD1 (5 bases). CDR1 and CDR2 (germline): MNHEY, SVGAGI. The CDR3 is 13 residues long. V was trimmed by 6 bases and J by 4 bases, leaving 10 bases between them.

The chain joins TRBV7-2 to TRBJ1-2; TRBD1 aligns across 8 bases. V shed 5 bases and J 7 bases; nucleotides not matched to a gene: 12. Germline V gives CDR1 SGHTA, CDR2 FQGNSA. The CDR3 contains 15 residues. CDR3: CASSPLGQGAGGYTF. The DNA of the CDR3 is TGTGCCAGCAGCCCCCTGGGGCAGGGGGCGGGTGGCTACACCTTC. Based on the CDR3 plus reference TRBV7-2 and TRBJ1-2, the full variable domain is GAGVSQSPSNKVTEKGKDVELRCDPISGHTALYWYRQSLGQGLEFLIYFQGNSAPDKSGLPSDRFSAERTGGSVSTLTIQRTQQEDSAVYLCASSPLGQGAGGYTFGSGTRLTVV.

In this sample, this clonotype turned up a few times. This chain links TRBV18 with TRBJ1-6; the D is unclear. V was cut by 1 base and J by 6 bases, with 4 bases left in between. The CDR3 spans 13 residues. Looked up from germline, CDR1 is KGHSH and CDR2 is LQKENI. This CDR3 reads CASSPQPNSPLHF. The CDR3 coding sequence is TGTGCCAGCTCACCACAGCCTAATTCACCCCTCCACTTT. Looking up the rest from reference TRBV18 and TRBJ1-6 gives the full variable domain: NAGVMQNPRHLVRRRGQEARLRCSPMKGHSHVYWYRQLPEEGLKFMVYLQKENIIDESGMPKERFSAEFPKEGPSILRIQQVVRGDSAAYFCASSPQPNSPLHFGNGTRLTVT.

This chain links TRBV18 with TRBJ2-7, with 9 bases identical to TRBD2. J was trimmed by 2 bases and V by 3 bases; bases with no gene match: 2. Germline V gene lookup returns CDR1 KGHSH and CDR2 LQKENI. The CDR3 has 14 residues. In nucleotides, the CDR3 is TGTGCCAGCTCACCGGGACTAGCTACCTACGAGCAGTACTTC. Amino acid sequence: CASSPGLATYEQYF. Drawing the rest from reference TRBV18 and TRBJ2-7, the complete variable domain is NAGVMQNPRHLVRRRGQEARLRCSPMKGHSHVYWYRQLPEEGLKFMVYLQKENIIDESGMPKERFSAEFPKEGPSILRIQQVVRGDSAAYFCASSPGLATYEQYFGPGTRLTVT.

The chain has TRBV6-5 and TRBJ1-5; 9 bases map to TRBD1. Germline V CDR1 and CDR2: MNHEY, SVGAGI. The V and J ends lost 7 bases and 6 bases, in that order; junction bases with no gene match: 4. There are 13 residues in the CDR3. DNA of the CDR3: TGTGCCAGCATCACAGGGGGCTGTCAGCCCCAGCATTTT. Translated, it gives CASITGGCQPQHF.

This clonotype has a count of ten or more. The genes are TRBV6-5 and TRBJ2-1; D is ambiguous. The ends were cut back, 6 bases at V and 7 bases at J, with 10 bases in the middle. The CDR3 is 12 amino acids. Germline V gene lookup returns CDR1 MNHEY and CDR2 SVGAGI. The CDR3: CASSAWPNEQFF. CDR3 nucleotide sequence: TGTGCCAGCAGCGCCTGGCCAAATGAGCAGTTCTTC.

This clonotype was detected ten times or more. This chain uses TRBV12-3 or TRBV12-4 with TRBJ1-2, with TRBD1 matching 7 bases. This CDR3 is 14 amino acids long. The V gene end was trimmed by 1 base and the J gene end by 5 bases; junction bases not matched to a gene: 4. As DNA, the CDR3 is TGTGCCAGCAGTTTAGGACAGGGTTATTATGGCTACACCTTC. Translation: CASSLGQGYYGYTF.

This clonotype was counted many times. The chain employs TRBV20-1 and TRBJ2-1; TRBD2 aligns across 9 bases. Germline CDR1 is DFQATT and CDR2 is SNEGSKA (reference sequence). V shed 6 bases, J shed 7 bases, and the junction held 7 bases outside the gene matches. This CDR3 is 13 amino acids long. The CDR3 DNA sequence: TGCAGTGCAACGACTAGCGGAGCGAATGAGCAGTTCTTC. It specifies CSATTSGANEQFF.

This clonotype was observed many times. The rearrangement uses TRBV9 and TRBJ2-3, with unresolved D. The V end lost 0 bases, the J end lost 5 bases, and 4 bases lay between the germline ends. This CDR3 is built from 12 residues. Germline V gene lookup returns CDR1 SGDLS and CDR2 YYNGEE. The CDR3 loop reads CASSVELDTQYF. The DNA for the CDR3 is TGTGCCAGCAGCGTAGAATTAGATACGCAGTATTTT.

A few counts support this clonotype. The chain is built from TRBV5-1 and TRBJ1-2, with a weak D call TRBD1 (5 bases). The germline V gene encodes CDR1 SGHRS and CDR2 YFSETQ. V was clipped by 0 bases and J by 6 bases, with 12 bases between them. This CDR3 has 14 amino acids. Written as DNA, the CDR3 is TGCGCCAGCAGCTTGGCCGTGGGGGGTGATGGCTACACCTTC. Translation: CASSLAVGGDGYTF.

This clonotype was observed at least ten times. The chain is built from TRBV7-9 and TRBJ2-2; 10 bases map to TRBD1. The V segment lost 4 bases and the J segment 5 bases; nucleotides outside the gene matches: 4. The CDR3 runs to 15 residues. Per germline, CDR1 SEHNR and CDR2 FQNEAQ (reference sequence). The CDR3 protein is CASSSGQGRTGELFF. The CDR3 DNA reads as TGTGCCAGCAGCTCGGGACAGGGGAGGACCGGGGAGCTGTTTTTT.

This clonotype was observed many times. This rearrangement joins TRBV29-1 to TRBJ1-1; weak D call: TRBD1 (6 bases). CDR1 and CDR2 (germline): SQVTM, ANQGSEA. V lost 6 bases and J lost 2, with 13 bases in between. CDR3 size: 13 residues. As DNA, the CDR3 is TGCAGCGTGGCACAGGGAGGAAACACTGAAGCTTTCTTT. It yields the protein CSVAQGGNTEAFF.

The CDR3 DNA follows: TGCGCCAGCAGCTTGGCCGGGCGGGCGGGGAACACTGAAGCTTTCTTT. Its translation is CASSLAGRAGNTEAFF. J is TRBJ1-1 and V is TRBV5-1; D is undetermined. Germline CDR1 and CDR2: SGHRS and YFSETQ. The CDR3 loop spans 16 amino acids. Deletions cut 0 bases from V and 1 base from J, with 13 bases between.

In its sample, this clonotype was seen many times. The rearrangement joins TRBV6-5 to TRBJ2-7; 9 bases are shared with TRBD1. Germline-derived CDR1 and CDR2 are MNHEY and SVGAGI. The CDR3 covers 14 residues. With 5 bases clipped from V and 4 bases from J, the junction kept 6 bases outside the gene matches. CDR3 in amino acids: CASSAGTGRYEQYF. In DNA, the CDR3 is TGTGCCAGCAGTGCCGGGACAGGGAGGTACGAGCAGTACTTC.

Only one count was recorded for this clonotype. The chain uses TRBV7-2 and TRBJ2-7; 9 bases are a match to TRBD2. V dropped 7 bases and J dropped 2; count of bases not matched to a gene: 9. The CDR3 runs to 15 residues. Germline V gene data show CDR1 as SGHTA and CDR2 as FQGNSA. The CDR3: CASTPVSGGPYEQYF. The DNA for the CDR3 is TGTGCCAGCACCCCGGTGAGCGGGGGGCCCTACGAGCAGTACTTC.

The chain couples TRBV7-9 to TRBJ2-3, with D unclear. This CDR3 has 13 amino acids. The V gene's germline CDR1 is SEHNR and CDR2 FQNEAQ (reference sequence). V dropped 0 bases and J dropped 5 bases, with 6 bases sitting between them. In DNA, the CDR3 is TGTGCCAGCAGCTTAGCGGGGAAAGATACGCAGTATTTT. Its protein is CASSLAGKDTQYF. The entire variable domain, with the rest obtained from reference TRBV7-9 and TRBJ2-3, is as follows: DTGVSQNPRHKITKRGQNVTFRCDPISEHNRLYWYRQTLGQGPEFLTYFQNEAQLEKSRLLSDRFSAERPKGSFSTLEIQRTEQGDSAMYLCASSLAGKDTQYFGPGTRLTVL.

This clonotype was detected a few times. This sequence joins TRBV5-1 and TRBJ1-2; D not certain. Germline V lookup: CDR1 SGHRS, CDR2 YFSETQ. V was shortened by 2 bases and J by 6 bases, with 11 bases between the two germline ends. This CDR3 is built from 13 residues. In nucleotides, the CDR3 is TGCGCCAGCAGCTTAGTAGGAGGCAATGGCTACACCTTC. It codes for CASSLVGGNGYTF.

This clonotype has at least ten counts. The rearrangement uses TRBV5-4 and TRBJ2-3; tentatively, D is TRBD2 (5 bases). In germline, CDR1 is SGHNT, CDR2 YYREEE (reference sequence). The length of the CDR3 is 15 residues. Trimming left V 0 bases short and J 2 bases short, with 10 bases between. The CDR3 DNA reads TGTGCCAGCAGCTTGGGTCTAGCCGTCACAGATACGCAGTATTTT. Its protein is CASSLGLAVTDTQYF. Together with reference TRBV5-4 and TRBJ2-3, the CDR3 gives the full variable domain: ETGVTQSPTHLIKTRGQQVTLRCSSQSGHNTVSWYQQALGQGPQFIFQYYREEENGRGNFPPRFSGLQFPNYSSELNVNALELDDSALYLCASSLGLAVTDTQYFGPGTRLTVL.

This clonotype has ten or more counts. This chain joins TRBV7-2 and TRBJ1-4; D ambiguous. The CDR3 loop spans 16 amino acids. Between the trimmed V and J ends, which lost 4 bases and 4 bases, there was a span of 16 bases. Germline V gene data show CDR1 as SGHTA and CDR2 as FQGNSA. The CDR3 sequence: CASSSPPGRSNEKLFF. The CDR3 DNA is TGTGCCAGCAGCTCGCCCCCCGGGAGAAGTAATGAAAAACTGTTTTTT.

This clonotype appeared many times. V and J are TRBV7-3 and TRBJ2-3; 8 positions agree with TRBD1. Trimming removed 2 bases from V and 5 bases from J; junction bases left unmatched: 6. Germline V lookup: CDR1 SGHTA, CDR2 FQGTGA. The CDR3 consists of 15 residues. This chain's CDR3 is CASSLSGGAIDTQYF. In DNA, the CDR3 is TGTGCCAGCAGCTTATCAGGGGGCGCGATAGATACGCAGTATTTT.

The chain recombines TRBV20-1 with TRBJ2-7; 9 nucleotides agree with TRBD2. This CDR3 comprises 14 residues. Germline values: CDR1 DFQATT, CDR2 SNEGSKA (reference sequence). V was pared by 6 bases and J by 1 base, with 7 bases of the junction left unmatched. The CDR3, as DNA: TGCAGTGCGCCCGTAGCGGGGGAATCCTACGAGCAGTACGTC. It codes for CSAPVAGESYEQYV.

This clonotype was detected a few times. The chain recombines TRBV12-3 or TRBV12-4 with TRBJ2-7; D perhaps matches TRBD1 (6 bases). This CDR3 is 12 amino acids long. Deletions cut 5 bases from V and 3 bases from J, with 8 bases between. Here the CDR3 DNA reads TGTGCCAGCAGTCAACAGGGCTACGAGCAGTACTTC. Translating gives CASSQQGYEQYF.

The chain is built from TRBV7-9 and TRBJ2-1; TRBD1 matches 7 bases. The CDR3 has 16 amino acids. The V gene end was trimmed by 5 bases and the J gene end by 4 bases; junction bases not matched to a gene: 11. CDR1 SEHNR and CDR2 FQNEAQ come from the germline V gene (reference sequence). CDR3 region: CASSLVRDSLYNEQFF. The CDR3 coding sequence is TGTGCCAGCAGCCTTGTCCGGGACAGCCTTTACAATGAGCAGTTCTTC.

This clonotype was seen only a few times. The chain is built from TRBV20-1 and TRBJ1-5, with D hard to call. The length of the CDR3 is 17 residues. CDR1 and CDR2 from the germline V gene are DFQATT and SNEGSKA (reference sequence). Between the trimmed V and J ends, which lost 0 bases and 0 bases, there was a span of 15 bases. In DNA, the CDR3 is TGCAGTGCTAGAGATCCAAAGAAACAATATAGCAATCAGCCCCAGCATTTT. This translates into CSARDPKKQYSNQPQHF.

This clonotype was found many times. CDR3 loop: CASNPGQGAHNEQFF. The DNA for the CDR3 is TGCGCCAGCAACCCGGGACAGGGGGCACACAATGAGCAGTTCTTC. The J gene is TRBJ2-1, the V gene TRBV10-2; the match to TRBD1 covers 12 bases. The trim removed 7 bases at V and 5 bases at J, leaving 6 bases unmatched. This CDR3 is built from 15 residues. Germline V gives CDR1 WSHSY, CDR2 SAAADI.